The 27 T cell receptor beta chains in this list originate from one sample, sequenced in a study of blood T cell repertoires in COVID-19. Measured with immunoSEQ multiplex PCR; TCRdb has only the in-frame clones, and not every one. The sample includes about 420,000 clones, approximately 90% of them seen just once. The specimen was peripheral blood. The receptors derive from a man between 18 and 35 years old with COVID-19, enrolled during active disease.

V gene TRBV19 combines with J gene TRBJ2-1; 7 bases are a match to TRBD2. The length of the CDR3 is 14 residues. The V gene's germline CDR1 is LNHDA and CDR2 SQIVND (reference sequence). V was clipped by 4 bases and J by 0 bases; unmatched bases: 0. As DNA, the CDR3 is TGTGCCAGTAGTACGGGAGGCTCCTACAATGAGCAGTTCTTC. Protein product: CASSTGGSYNEQFF.

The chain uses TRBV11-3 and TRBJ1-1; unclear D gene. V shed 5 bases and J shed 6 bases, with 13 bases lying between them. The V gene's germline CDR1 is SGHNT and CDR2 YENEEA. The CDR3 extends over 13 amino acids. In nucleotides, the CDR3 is TGTGCCAGCAGCCAAACGTCAGTGCCTGAAGCTTTCTTT. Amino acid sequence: CASSQTSVPEAFF.

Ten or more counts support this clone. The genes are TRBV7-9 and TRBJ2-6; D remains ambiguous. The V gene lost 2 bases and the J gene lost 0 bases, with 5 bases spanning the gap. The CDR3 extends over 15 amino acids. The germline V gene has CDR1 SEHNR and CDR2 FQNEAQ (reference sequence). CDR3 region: CASSLYGSGANVLTF. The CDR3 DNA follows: TGTGCCAGCAGCTTATACGGCTCTGGGGCCAACGTCCTGACTTTC.

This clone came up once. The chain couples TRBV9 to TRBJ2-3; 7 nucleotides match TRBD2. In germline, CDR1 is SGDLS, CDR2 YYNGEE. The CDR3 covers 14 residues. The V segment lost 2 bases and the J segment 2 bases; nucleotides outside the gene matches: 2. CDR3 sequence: CASSVSGATDTQYF. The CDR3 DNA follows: TGTGCCAGCAGCGTGAGCGGGGCCACAGATACGCAGTATTTT.

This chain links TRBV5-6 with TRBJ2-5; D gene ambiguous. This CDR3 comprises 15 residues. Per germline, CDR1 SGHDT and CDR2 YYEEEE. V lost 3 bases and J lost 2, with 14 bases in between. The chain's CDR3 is CASSSSRMPQETQYF. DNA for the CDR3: TGTGCCAGCAGCTCGTCGAGGATGCCTCAAGAGACCCAGTACTTC.

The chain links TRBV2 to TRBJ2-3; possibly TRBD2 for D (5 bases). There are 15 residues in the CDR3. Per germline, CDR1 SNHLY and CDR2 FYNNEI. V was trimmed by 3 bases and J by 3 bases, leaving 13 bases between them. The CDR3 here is CASSDTGLGTDTQYF. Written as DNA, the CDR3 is TGTGCCAGCAGTGATACGGGGTTAGGGACAGATACGCAGTATTTT.

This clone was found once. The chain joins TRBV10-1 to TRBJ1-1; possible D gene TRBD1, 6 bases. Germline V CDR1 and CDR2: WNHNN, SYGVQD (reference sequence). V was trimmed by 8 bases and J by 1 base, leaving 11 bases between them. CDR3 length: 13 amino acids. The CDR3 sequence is CASRLGQNTEAFF. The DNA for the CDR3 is TGCGCCAGCCGTTTGGGACAGAACACTGAAGCTTTCTTT.

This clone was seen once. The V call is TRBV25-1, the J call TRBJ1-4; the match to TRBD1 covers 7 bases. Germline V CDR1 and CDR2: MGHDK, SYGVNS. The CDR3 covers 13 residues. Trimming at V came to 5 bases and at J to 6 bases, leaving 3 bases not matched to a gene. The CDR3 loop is CASSPTGYEKLFF. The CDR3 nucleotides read TGTGCCAGCAGTCCGACAGGGTATGAAAAACTGTTTTTT.

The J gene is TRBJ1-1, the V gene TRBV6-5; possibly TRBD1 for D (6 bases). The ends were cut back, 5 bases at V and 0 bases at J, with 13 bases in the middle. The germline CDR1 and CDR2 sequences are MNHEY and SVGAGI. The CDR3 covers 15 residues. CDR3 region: CASSTTGWMNTEAFF. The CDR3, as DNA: TGTGCCAGCAGTACTACAGGGTGGATGAACACTGAAGCTTTCTTT.

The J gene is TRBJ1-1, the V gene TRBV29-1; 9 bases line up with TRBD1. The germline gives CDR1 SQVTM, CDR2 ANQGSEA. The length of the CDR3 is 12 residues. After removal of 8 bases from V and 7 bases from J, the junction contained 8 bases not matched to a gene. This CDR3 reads CSLWTGVNEAFF. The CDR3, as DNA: TGCAGCCTATGGACAGGGGTTAATGAAGCTTTCTTT.

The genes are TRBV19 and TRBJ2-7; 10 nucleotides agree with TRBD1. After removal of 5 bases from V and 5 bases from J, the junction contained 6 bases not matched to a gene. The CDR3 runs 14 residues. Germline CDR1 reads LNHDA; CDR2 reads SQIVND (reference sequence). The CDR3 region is CASSWGTGVNEQYF. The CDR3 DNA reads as TGTGCCAGTAGTTGGGGGACAGGGGTTAACGAGCAGTACTTC.

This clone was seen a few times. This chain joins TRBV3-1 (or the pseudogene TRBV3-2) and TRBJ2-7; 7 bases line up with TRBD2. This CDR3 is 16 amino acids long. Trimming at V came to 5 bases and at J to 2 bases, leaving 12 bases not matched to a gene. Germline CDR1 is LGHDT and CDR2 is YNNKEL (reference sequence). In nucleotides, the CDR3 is TGTGCCAGCAGCGACGGGAGGTGGGGTTTAGCCTACGAGCAGTACTTC. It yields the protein CASSDGRWGLAYEQYF.

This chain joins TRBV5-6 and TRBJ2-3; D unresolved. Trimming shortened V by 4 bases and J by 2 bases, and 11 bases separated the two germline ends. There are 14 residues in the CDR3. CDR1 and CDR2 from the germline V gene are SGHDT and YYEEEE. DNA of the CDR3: TGTGCCAGCAGCCCCCGCTCACACACAGATACGCAGTATTTT. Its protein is CASSPRSHTDTQYF. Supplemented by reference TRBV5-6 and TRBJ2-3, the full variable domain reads DAGVTQSPTHLIKTRGQQVTLRCSPKSGHDTVSWYQQALGQGPQFIFQYYEEEERQRGNFPDRFSGHQFPNYSSELNVNALLLGDSALYLCASSPRSHTDTQYFGPGTRLTVL.

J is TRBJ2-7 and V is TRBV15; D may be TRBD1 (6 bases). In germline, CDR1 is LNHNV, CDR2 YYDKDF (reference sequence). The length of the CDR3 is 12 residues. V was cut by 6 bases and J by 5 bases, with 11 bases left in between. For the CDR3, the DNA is TGTGCCACCAGAGGGGACATTAACGAGCAGTACTTC. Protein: CATRGDINEQYF.

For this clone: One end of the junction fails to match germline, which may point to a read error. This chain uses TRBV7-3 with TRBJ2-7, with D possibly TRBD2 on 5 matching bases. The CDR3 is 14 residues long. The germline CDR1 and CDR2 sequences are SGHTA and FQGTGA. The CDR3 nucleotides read TGCGCCAGCAGCCCCGTAGGAGGTACCCACGAGCAGTACTTC. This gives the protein CASSPVGGTHEQYF. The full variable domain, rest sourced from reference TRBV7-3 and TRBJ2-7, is GAGVSQTPSNKVTEKGKYVELRCDPISGHTALYWYRQSLGQGPEFLIYFQGTGAADDSGLPNDRFFAVRPEGSVSTLKIQRTERGDSAVYLCASSPVGGTHEQYFGPGTRLTVT.

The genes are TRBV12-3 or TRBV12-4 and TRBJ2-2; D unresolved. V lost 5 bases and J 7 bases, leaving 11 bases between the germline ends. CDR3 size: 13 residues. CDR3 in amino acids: CASSLLRDGELFF. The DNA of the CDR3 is TGTGCCAGCAGTCTCCTCCGAGACGGGGAGCTGTTTTTT.

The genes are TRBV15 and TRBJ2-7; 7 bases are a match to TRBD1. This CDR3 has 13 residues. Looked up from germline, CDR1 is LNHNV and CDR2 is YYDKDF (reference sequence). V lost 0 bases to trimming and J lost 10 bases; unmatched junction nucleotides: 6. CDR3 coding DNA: TGTGCCACCAGCAGAGATCCCGGACAGGCTCAGTACTTC. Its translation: CATSRDPGQAQYF.

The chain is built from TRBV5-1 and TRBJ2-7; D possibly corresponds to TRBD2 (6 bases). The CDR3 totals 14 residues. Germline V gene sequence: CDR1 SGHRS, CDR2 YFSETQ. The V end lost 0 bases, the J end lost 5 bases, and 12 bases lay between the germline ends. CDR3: CASSLEGAGNEQYF. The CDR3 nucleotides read TGCGCCAGCAGCTTGGAAGGGGCGGGGAACGAGCAGTACTTC.

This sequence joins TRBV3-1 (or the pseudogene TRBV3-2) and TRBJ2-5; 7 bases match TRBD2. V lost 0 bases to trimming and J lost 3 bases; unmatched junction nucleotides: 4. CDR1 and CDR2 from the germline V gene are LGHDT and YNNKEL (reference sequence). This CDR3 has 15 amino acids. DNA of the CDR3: TGTGCCAGCAGCCAAGAGTTTCTAGCGGAAGAGACCCAGTACTTC. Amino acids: CASSQEFLAEETQYF.

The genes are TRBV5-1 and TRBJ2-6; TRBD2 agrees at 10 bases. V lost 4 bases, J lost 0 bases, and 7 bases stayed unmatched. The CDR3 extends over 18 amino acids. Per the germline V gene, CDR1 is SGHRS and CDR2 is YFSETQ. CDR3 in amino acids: CASSPRLAGRSGANVLTF. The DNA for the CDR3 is TGCGCCAGCAGCCCCAGACTAGCGGGTCGCTCTGGGGCCAACGTCCTGACTTTC.

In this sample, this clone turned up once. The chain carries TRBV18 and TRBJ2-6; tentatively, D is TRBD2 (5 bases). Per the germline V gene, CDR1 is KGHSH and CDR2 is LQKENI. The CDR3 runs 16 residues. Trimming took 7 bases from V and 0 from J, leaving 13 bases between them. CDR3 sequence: CASFLVALSGANVLTF. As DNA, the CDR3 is TGTGCCAGCTTTTTAGTAGCGCTCTCTGGGGCCAACGTCCTGACTTTC.

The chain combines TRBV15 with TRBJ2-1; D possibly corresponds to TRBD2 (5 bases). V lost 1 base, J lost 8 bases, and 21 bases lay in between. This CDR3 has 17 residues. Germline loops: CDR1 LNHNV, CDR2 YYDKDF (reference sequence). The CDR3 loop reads CATSRGPCGPVCDEQFF. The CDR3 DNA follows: TGTGCCACCAGCAGAGGGCCGTGCGGGCCGGTATGCGATGAGCAGTTCTTC.

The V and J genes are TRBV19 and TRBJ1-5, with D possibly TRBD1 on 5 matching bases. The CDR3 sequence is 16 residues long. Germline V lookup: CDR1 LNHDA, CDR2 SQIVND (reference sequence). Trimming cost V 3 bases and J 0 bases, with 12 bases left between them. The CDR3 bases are TGTGCCAGTAGTATGAGGCGGGGGGATAGCAATCAGCCCCAGCATTTT. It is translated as CASSMRRGDSNQPQHF.

CDR3 loop: CASSSGLARGNEQFF. Here the CDR3 DNA reads TGTGCCAGCAGCTCTGGACTAGCGAGGGGGAATGAGCAGTTCTTC. V is TRBV7-3 and J is TRBJ2-1; 9 bases map to TRBD2. Per the germline V gene, CDR1 is SGHTA and CDR2 is FQGTGA. This CDR3 has 15 residues. Trimming took 4 bases from V and 7 from J; bases not matched to a gene: 8.

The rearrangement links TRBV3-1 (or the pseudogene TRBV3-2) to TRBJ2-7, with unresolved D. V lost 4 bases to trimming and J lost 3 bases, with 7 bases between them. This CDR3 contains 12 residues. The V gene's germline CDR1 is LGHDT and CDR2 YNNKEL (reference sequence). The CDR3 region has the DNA TGTGCCAGCAGCCTTGGAGACTACGAGCAGTACTTC. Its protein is CASSLGDYEQYF.

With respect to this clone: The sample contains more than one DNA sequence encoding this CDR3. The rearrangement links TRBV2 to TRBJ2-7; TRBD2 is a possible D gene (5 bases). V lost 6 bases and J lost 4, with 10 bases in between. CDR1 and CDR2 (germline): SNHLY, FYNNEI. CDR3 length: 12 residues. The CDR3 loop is CASRLDRYEQYF. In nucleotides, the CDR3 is TGTGCCAGCAGACTAGATCGGTACGAGCAGTACTTC.

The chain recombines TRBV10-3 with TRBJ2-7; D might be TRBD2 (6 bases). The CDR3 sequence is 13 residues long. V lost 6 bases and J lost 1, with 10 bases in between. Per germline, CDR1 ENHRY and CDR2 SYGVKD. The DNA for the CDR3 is TGTGCCATCAGCCTGGGGGGTTCCTACGAGCAGTACTTC. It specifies CAISLGGSYEQYF.